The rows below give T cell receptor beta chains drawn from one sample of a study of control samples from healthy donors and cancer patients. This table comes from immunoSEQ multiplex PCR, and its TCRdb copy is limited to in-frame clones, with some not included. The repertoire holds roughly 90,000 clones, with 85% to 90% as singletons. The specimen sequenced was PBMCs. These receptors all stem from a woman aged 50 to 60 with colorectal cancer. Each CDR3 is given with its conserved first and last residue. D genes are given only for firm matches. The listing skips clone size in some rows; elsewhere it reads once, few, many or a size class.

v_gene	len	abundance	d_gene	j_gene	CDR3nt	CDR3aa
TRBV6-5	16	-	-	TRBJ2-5	TGTGCCAGCAGTTCTTCCTACAGGGCACAGTTAGGGACCCAGTACTTC	CASSSSYRAQLGTQYF
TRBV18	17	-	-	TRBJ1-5	TGTGCCAGCTCACCAGAAGGTGGGGAGAAGGGAAATCAGCCCCAGCATTTT	CASSPEGGEKGNQPQHF
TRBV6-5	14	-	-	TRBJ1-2	TGTGCCAGCAGTTACATGGGACCCTCGGATGGCTACACCTTC	CASSYMGPSDGYTF
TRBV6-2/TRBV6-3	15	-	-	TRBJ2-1	TGTGCCAGCAGTTACCCCCATACAGGGGGGGGAGAGCAGTTCTTC	CASSYPHTGGGEQFF
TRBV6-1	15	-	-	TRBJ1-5	TGTGCCAGCAGTGAAGGGGGGCTCGGCAATCAGCCCCAGCATTTT	CASSEGGLGNQPQHF
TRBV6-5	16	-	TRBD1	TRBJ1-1	TGTGCCAGCAGTTACTCGTCCCGGGACAGGGCCACTGAAGCTTTCTTT	CASSYSSRDRATEAFF
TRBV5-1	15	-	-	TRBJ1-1	TGCGCCAGCAGCTTGTCTCAGACCCAGAACACTGAAGCTTTCTTT	CASSLSQTQNTEAFF
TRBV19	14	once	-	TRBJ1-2	TGTGCCAGTACCCCTGGGGGACGGCGCTATGGCTACACCTTC	CASTPGGRRYGYTF
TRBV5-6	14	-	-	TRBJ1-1	TGTGCCAGCAGCTTGGCGAACCAGAGGACTGAAGCTTTCTTT	CASSLANQRTEAFF
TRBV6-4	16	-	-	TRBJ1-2	TGTGCCAGCAGTGACTCATGGGGGGCGCGGAATTCTGGCTACACCTTC	CASSDSWGARNSGYTF
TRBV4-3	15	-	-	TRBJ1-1	TGCGCCAGCAGCCAAGATCTGGGAACGAACACTGAAGCTTTCTTT	CASSQDLGTNTEAFF
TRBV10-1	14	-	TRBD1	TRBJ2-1	TGCGCCAGCAGTACAGGGGGACCGTACAATGAGCAGTTCTTC	CASSTGGPYNEQFF
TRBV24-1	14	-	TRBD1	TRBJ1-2	TGTGCCACCAGTGATCAGACAGGGGGCTATGGCTACACCTTC	CATSDQTGGYGYTF
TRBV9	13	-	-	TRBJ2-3	TGTGCCAGCAGCGTAGTAAGCACAGATACGCAGTATTTT	CASSVVSTDTQYF
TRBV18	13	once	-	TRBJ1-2	TGTGCCAGCTCACCGCAAGGGGGCTATGGCTACACCTTC	CASSPQGGYGYTF